This T cell receptor (beta chain) was found in a study of OX40 agonist ivuxolimab in advanced cancers. With regard to the full study: Ivuxolimab was an agonistic, fully human IgG2 monoclonal antibody directed against OX40 (CD134), a costimulatory receptor. Prior anti-PD-1, anti-PD-L1 or anti-CTLA-4 therapy was permitted, and checkpoint inhibitors had been received by more than 35% of dose-escalation patients. Three dose-escalation patients achieved partial responses, one with hepatocellular carcinoma and two with cutaneous melanoma. Intravenous ivuxolimab was administered to patients every 2 weeks at six dose levels: 0.01, 0.1, 0.3, 1.5, 3 and 10 mg/kg. The paper reports the monotherapy dose-escalation portion (N = 52 patients) of the phase I ivuxolimab trial. Of the 50 to 55 patients in dose escalation, about 19 had hepatocellular carcinoma, around 15 had melanoma, 9 had renal cell carcinoma and 9 had head and neck cancer. In the dose-escalation cohort, 75% to 85% of patients were male, and the mean age was around 60 years with a range of roughly 23 to 79. The point of sequencing TCRbeta in the periphery was to test whether ivuxolimab changed TCR sequence diversity and drove clonal T-cell expansion.

Genomic DNA was isolated from the sorted cells so that the TCRbeta CDR3 region could be sequenced. The immunoSEQ Assay was used to sequence the TCRbeta CDR3 regions. TCRdb took over this immuneACCESS table, retaining in-frame rearrangements with V and J assigned. Such tables are incomplete; in checked studies, under half of the missing clones stem from an unresolved V gene, and the remainder is unexplained. This sample gives about 93,000 clones in total; around 94% of them show up just once. The ten largest account for 2% to 3% of the sample. A note on this clone: Its antigen target is currently unknown. Per-base quality was not reported, and no clone a single base away is much larger than it.

The CDR3 sequence holds 11 residues, the cysteine and phenylalanine included. Only CDR3 DNA remains: 33 bases, in frame from the first base. The germline V gene (reference sequence) sets CDR1 to MNHNY and CDR2 to SVGAGI. V is shortened by 7 bases, J by 3 bases, and the region joining them spans 5 bases. What the research found in general, with its limitations: Partial responders in the 0.1-3.0 mg/kg groups had among the lowest normalized peripheral clonal expansion, especially among CD8+ T cells. Which antigens the clonally expanded peripheral T cells were specific for was not determined. At doses of 0.1 to 3.0 mg/kg, clonal expansion of both CD4+ and CD8+ blood T cells was observed from baseline to week 6. After ivuxolimab, CD8+ T cells had more expanded clones than CD4+ T cells on average. Low levels of normalized T-cell clonal expansion were also seen in some nonresponding patients.

The trial excluded patients who had a history of autoimmune disease or were on systemic immunosuppression. Peripheral blood for TCR sequencing was drawn from every dose cohort at baseline, at cycle 4 day 1 and at cycle 7 day 1. Samples came from an open-label, multicenter, first-in-human phase I dose-escalation trial of ivuxolimab. The trial enrolled adults with locally advanced or metastatic head and neck squamous cell, hepatocellular, melanoma or renal cell carcinoma. CD4+ and CD8+ T cells were sorted separately from peripheral blood before TCR sequencing. The sample in question was CD4+ or CD8+ T cells sorted from blood, obtained in a trial of the OX40 agonist ivuxolimab. The chain is encoded by TRBV6-6 joined to TRBJ2-3; no D segment can be confidently identified. The receptor comes from an adult with an advanced solid tumor such as melanoma, head and neck, liver or kidney cancer. The nucleotide sequence is given as TGTGCCAGCACCGAAACAGATACGCAGTATTTT. The encoded protein is CASTETDTQYF.